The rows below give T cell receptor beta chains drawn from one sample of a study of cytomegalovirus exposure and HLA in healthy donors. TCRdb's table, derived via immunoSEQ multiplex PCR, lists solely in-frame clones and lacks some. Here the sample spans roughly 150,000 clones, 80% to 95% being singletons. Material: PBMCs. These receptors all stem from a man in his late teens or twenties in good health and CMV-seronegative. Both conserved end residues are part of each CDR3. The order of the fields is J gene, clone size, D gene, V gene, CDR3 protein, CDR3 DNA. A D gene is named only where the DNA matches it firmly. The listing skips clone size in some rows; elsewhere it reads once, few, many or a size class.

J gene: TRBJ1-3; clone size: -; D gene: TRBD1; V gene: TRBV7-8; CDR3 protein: CASSLSGGAAGNTIYF; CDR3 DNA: TGTGCCAGCAGCTTATCAGGGGGCGCGGCTGGAAACACCATATATTTT
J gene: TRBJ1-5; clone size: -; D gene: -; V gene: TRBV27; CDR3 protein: CASSLAGSNQPQHF; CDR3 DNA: TGTGCCAGCAGTTTAGCAGGGAGCAATCAGCCCCAGCATTTT
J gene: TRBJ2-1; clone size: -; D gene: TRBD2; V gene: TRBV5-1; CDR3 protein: CASSLRTSGGTYNEQFF; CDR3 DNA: TGCGCCAGCAGCCTGCGGACTAGCGGGGGCACCTACAATGAGCAGTTCTTC
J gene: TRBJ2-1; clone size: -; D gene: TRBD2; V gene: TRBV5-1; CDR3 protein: CASSWGLAGVREQFF; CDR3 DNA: TGCGCCAGCAGCTGGGGACTAGCGGGAGTTCGTGAGCAGTTCTTC
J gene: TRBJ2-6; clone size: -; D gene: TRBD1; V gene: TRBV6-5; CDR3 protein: CASRLQGNGANVLTF; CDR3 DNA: TGTGCCAGCAGATTACAGGGGAATGGGGCCAACGTCCTGACTTTC
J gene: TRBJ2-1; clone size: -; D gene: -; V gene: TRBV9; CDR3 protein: CASSVDDRQNGEQFF; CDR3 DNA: TGTGCCAGCAGCGTAGACGACAGACAGAATGGGGAGCAGTTCTTC
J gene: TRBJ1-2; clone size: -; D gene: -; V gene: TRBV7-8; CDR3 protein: CASSLYSYGYTF; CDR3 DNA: TGTGCCAGCAGCCTTTACAGCTATGGCTACACCTTC
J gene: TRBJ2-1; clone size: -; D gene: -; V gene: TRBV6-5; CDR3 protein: CASREPGVAVNEQFF; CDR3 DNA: TGTGCCAGCAGGGAGCCGGGAGTCGCGGTAAATGAGCAGTTCTTC
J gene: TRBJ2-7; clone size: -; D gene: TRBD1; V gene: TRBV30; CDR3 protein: CAWTTGAYEQYF; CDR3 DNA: TGTGCCTGGACGACAGGGGCCTACGAGCAGTACTTC
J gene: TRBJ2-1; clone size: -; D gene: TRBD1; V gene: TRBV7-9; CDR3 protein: CASSLRQGYNEQFF; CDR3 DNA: TGTGCCAGCAGCTTACGACAGGGGTACAATGAGCAGTTCTTC
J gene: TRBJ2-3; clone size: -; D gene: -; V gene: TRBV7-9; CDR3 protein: CASSLVLGGSRTDTQYF; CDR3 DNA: TGTGCCAGCAGCCTCGTCCTTGGGGGGTCTAGAACAGATACGCAGTATTTT
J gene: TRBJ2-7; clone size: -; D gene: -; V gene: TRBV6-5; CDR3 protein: CASSYEADRSYEQYF; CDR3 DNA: TGTGCCAGCAGTTACGAGGCCGACAGATCCTACGAGCAGTACTTC
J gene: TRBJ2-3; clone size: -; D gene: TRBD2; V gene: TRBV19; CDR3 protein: CASSRSQGLAPTDTQYF; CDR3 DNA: TGTGCCAGTAGTAGATCTCAGGGACTAGCCCCCACAGATACGCAGTATTTT
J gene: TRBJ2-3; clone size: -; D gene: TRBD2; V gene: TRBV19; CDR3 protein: CASSPLAGEGDTQYF; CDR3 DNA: TGTGCCAGTAGTCCCTTAGCGGGGGAGGGAGATACGCAGTATTTT
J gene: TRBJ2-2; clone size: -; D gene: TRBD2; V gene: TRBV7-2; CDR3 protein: CASSLEGGAGYTGELFF; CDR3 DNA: TGTGCCAGCAGCTTAGAGGGAGGGGCAGGGTACACCGGGGAGCTGTTTTTT
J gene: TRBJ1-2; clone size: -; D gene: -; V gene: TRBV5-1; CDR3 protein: CASSLGAVGYTF; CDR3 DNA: TGCGCCAGCAGCCTGGGTGCAGTAGGCTACACCTTC
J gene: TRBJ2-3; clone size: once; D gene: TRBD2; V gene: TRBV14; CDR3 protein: CASSPGTSASTDTQYF; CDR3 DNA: TGTGCCAGCAGCCCTGGGACTAGCGCTAGCACAGATACGCAGTATTTT
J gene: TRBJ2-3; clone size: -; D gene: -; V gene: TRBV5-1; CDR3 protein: CASSFAITGESSTDTQYF; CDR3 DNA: TGCGCCAGCAGTTTCGCAATTACCGGGGAATCTAGCACAGATACGCAGTATTTT
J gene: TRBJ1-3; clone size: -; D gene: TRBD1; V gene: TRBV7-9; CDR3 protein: CASIPTGQGGKTGNTIYF; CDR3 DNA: TGTGCCAGCATTCCCACGGGACAGGGAGGAAAAACTGGAAACACCATATATTTT
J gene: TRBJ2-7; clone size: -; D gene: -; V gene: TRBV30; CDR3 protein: CAADGNAYEQYF; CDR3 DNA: TGTGCTGCCGACGGGAACGCCTACGAGCAGTACTTC
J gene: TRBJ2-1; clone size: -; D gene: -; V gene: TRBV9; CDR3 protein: CASSVGSSSYNEQFF; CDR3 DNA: TGTGCCAGCAGCGTAGGTTCGAGCTCCTACAATGAGCAGTTCTTC
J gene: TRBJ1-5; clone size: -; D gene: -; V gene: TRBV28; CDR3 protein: CASRDLLDRSNQPQHF; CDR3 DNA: TGTGCCAGCAGAGACCTTCTTGACAGGTCCAATCAGCCCCAGCATTTT
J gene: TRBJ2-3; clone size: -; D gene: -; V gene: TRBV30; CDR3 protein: CAWSVPHGGRTDTQYF; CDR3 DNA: TGTGCCTGGAGTGTACCACATGGCGGCCGCACAGATACGCAGTATTTT
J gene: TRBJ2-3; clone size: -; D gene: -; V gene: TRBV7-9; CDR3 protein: CASSVPTGITDTQYF; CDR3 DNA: TGTGCCAGCAGCGTACCTACGGGGATCACAGATACGCAGTATTTT
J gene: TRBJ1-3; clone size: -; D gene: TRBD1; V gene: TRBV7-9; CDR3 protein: CASSTRQGKENTIYF; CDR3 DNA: TGTGCCAGCAGCACTCGACAGGGGAAAGAAAACACCATATATTTT
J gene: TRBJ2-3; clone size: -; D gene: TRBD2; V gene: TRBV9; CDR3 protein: CASSAIRGGGGNTQYF; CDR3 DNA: TGTGCCAGCAGCGCCATCCGTGGCGGGGGTGGTAATACGCAGTATTTT
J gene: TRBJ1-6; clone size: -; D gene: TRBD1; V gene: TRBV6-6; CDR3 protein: CASSPGTESSPLHF; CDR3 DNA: TGTGCCAGCAGCCCCGGGACAGAGAGTTCACCCCTCCACTTT
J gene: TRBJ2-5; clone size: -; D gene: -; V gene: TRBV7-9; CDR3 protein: CASSLWQGTETQYF; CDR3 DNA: TGTGCCAGCAGCTTATGGCAGGGAACGGAGACCCAGTACTTC
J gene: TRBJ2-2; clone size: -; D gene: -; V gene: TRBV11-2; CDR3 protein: CASSLARTLIGELFF; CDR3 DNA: TGTGCCAGCAGCTTAGCCAGGACTCTGATCGGGGAGCTGTTTTTT
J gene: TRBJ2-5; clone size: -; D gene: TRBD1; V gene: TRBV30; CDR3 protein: CAWSVLGTGGWETQYF; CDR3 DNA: TGTGCCTGGAGTGTACTCGGGACAGGGGGCTGGGAGACCCAGTACTTC
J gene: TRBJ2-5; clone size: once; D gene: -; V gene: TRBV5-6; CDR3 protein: CASSAPGIQETQYF; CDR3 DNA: TGTGCCAGCAGCGCTCCAGGTATCCAAGAGACCCAGTACTTC
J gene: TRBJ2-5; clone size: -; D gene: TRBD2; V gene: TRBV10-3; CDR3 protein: CAISPGLAGAEGETQYF; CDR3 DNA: TGTGCCATCAGCCCGGGACTAGCGGGAGCTGAGGGAGAGACCCAGTACTTC
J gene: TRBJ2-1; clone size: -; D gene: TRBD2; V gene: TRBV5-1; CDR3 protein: CASSPLPGGNEQFF; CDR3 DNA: TGCGCCAGCAGCCCCCTCCCCGGGGGGAATGAGCAGTTCTTC
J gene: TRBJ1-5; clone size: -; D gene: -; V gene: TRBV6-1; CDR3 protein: CASSDGFTPNQPQHF; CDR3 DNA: TGTGCCAGCAGTGATGGTTTCACTCCTAATCAGCCCCAGCATTTT
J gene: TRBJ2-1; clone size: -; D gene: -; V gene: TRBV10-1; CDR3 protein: CASSEWPENEQFF; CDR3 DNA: TGCGCCAGCAGTGAGTGGCCCGAAAATGAGCAGTTCTTC
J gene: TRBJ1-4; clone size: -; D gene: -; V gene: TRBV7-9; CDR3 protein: CASSFGTGLFEKLFF; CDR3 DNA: TGTGCCAGCAGCTTCGGTACAGGGTTGTTTGAAAAACTGTTTTTT
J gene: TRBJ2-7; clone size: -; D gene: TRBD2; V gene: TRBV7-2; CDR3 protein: CASSLGLGPIEQYF; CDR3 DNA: TGTGCCAGCAGCTTGGGACTAGGCCCCATCGAGCAGTACTTC
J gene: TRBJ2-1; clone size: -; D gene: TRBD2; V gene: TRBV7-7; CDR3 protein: CASSETSGRANEQFF; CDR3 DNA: TGTGCCAGCAGCGAAACTAGCGGGAGGGCCAATGAGCAGTTCTTC
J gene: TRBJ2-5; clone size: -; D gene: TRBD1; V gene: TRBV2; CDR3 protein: CASLNRGETQYF; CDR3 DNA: TGTGCCAGCCTCAACAGGGGAGAGACCCAGTACTTC
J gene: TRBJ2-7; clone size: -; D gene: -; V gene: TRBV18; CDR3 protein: CASSPQDSLSEQYF; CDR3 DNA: TGTGCCAGCTCACCACAGGACAGTTTAAGCGAGCAGTACTTC
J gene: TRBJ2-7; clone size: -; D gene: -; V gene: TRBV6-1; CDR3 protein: CASKDSSSYEQYF; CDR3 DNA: TGTGCCAGCAAAGACAGCAGCTCCTACGAGCAGTACTTC
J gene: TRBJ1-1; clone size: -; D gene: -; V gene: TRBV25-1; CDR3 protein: CASSEYSGLNTEAFF; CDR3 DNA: TGTGCCAGCAGTGAATACTCAGGTTTGAACACTGAAGCTTTCTTT
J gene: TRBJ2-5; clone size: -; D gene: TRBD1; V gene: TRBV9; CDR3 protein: CASSDRTGGQETQYF; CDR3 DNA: TGTGCCAGCAGCGATCGGACAGGGGGCCAAGAGACCCAGTACTTC
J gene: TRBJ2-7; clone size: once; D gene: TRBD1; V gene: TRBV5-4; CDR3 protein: CASSLGTGGEYF; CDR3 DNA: TGTGCCAGCAGCCTAGGGACAGGGGGCGAGTACTTC
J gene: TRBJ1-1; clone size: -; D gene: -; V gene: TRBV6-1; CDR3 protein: CASSPGWRNTEAFF; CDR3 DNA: TGTGCCAGCAGCCCAGGGTGGAGGAACACTGAAGCTTTCTTT
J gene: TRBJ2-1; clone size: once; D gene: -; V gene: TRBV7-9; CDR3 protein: CASRSGIGPYNEQFF; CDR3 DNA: TGTGCCAGCAGATCAGGGATCGGGCCCTACAATGAGCAGTTCTTC
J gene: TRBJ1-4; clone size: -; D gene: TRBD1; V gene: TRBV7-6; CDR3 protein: CASSLDRGKIEKLFF; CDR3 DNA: TGTGCCAGCAGCTTGGACAGGGGGAAAATTGAAAAACTGTTTTTT
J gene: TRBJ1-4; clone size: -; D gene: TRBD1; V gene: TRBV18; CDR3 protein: CASSPRDRATNEKLFF; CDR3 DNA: TGTGCCAGCTCACCTCGGGACAGAGCAACTAATGAAAAACTGTTTTTT
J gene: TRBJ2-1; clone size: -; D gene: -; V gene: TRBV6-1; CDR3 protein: CASSLSHYNEQFF; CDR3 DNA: TGTGCCAGCAGTCTTAGTCACTACAATGAGCAGTTCTTC
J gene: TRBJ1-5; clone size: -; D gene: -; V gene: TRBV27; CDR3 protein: CASSFPGINSNQPQHF; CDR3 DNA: TGTGCCAGCAGTTTTCCCGGGATAAATAGCAATCAGCCCCAGCATTTT
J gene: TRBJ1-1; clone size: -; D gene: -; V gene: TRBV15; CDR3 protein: CATSRDGHLRGTEAFF; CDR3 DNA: TGTGCCACCAGCAGAGATGGACACCTAAGGGGCACTGAAGCTTTCTTT
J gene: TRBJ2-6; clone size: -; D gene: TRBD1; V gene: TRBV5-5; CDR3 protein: CASSLVQGAIGANVLTF; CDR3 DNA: TGTGCCAGCAGCTTGGTGCAGGGGGCTATTGGGGCCAACGTCCTGACTTTC
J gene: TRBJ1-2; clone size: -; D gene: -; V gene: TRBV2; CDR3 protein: CASATFRGNRGYTF; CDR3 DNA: TGTGCCAGCGCAACCTTCCGGGGTAATCGTGGCTACACCTTC
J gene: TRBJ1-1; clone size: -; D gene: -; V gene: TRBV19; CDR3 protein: CASSGGALFNTEAFF; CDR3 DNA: TGTGCCAGTAGCGGAGGTGCCCTTTTCAACACTGAAGCTTTCTTT
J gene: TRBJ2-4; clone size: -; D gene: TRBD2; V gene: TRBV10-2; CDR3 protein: CASSEPASGQIAYF; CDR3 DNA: TGCGCCAGCAGTGAGCCGGCTAGCGGTCAAATCGCTTACTTC
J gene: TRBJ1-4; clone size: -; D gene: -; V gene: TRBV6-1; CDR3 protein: CASGAGQTANEKLFF; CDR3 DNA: TGTGCCAGCGGAGCAGGGCAGACGGCTAATGAAAAACTGTTTTTT
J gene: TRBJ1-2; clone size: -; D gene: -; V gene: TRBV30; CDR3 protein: CAWAASIGGYTF; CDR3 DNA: TGTGCCTGGGCCGCCTCGATTGGCGGCTACACCTTC
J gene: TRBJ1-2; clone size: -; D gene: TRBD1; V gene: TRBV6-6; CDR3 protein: CASSYSDRGNYGYTF; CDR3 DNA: TGTGCCAGCAGTTACTCTGACAGGGGCAACTATGGCTACACCTTC
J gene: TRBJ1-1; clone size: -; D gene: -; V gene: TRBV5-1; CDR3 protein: CASSFSRDGGEAFF; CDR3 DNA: TGCGCCAGCAGCTTCTCACGGGATGGCGGTGAAGCTTTCTTT